This TCR beta chain stems from a study of cytomegalovirus exposure and HLA in healthy donors. About the research overall: The approximately 670 first-cohort repertoires shared a platform with the 110 or so validation repertoires, as reported in a later analysis. Findings and limits, study-wide: Some TCR beta chains (over 150 of them) were listed as cytomegalovirus-associated. Across donors, most TCRs were seen rarely, yet some public ones were widespread. According to a subsequent analysis, TCR clusters from the first cohort were inclined to appear together in the roughly 130 validation repertoires.

Data came from immunoSEQ multiplex PCR; TCRdb stores just in-frame clones and leaves some out. The sample includes about 120,000 clones, roughly 95% of them seen just once. CDR3 length: 17 residues. With V trimmed by 3 bases and J by 3 bases, 3 bases remained unmatched. Germline V gives CDR1 SEHNR, CDR2 FQNEAQ (reference sequence). Comments on this clone: Its antigen is not identified.

The source material was PBMCs. This receptor was taken from a man between 18 and 29 years old in good health and CMV-seronegative. This chain links TRBV7-9 with TRBJ2-6; 12 nucleotides match TRBD1. The CDR3 DNA follows: TGTGCCAGCAGCTTGGGACAGGGGGCGCTTGGGGCCAACGTCCTGACTTTC. Residues: CASSLGQGALGANVLTF.